The clone carrying this T cell receptor beta chain was recorded a few times. Antigen: not known. The sample is drawn from a study of shared clonotypes between healthy human individuals. Overall study results and limits: An expected dependence of interdonor clonotype sharing on sequencing depth was noted. Naive CD4 clonotypes overlapped across a few donors at about 5%.

Assay execution proceeded at the deep level. TCRdb's copy holds only in-frame clones and misses some; the assay was immunoSEQ multiplex PCR. Among more than 150,000 clones listed, approximately 62% were seen once. The receptor was isolated from a man under 40 in good health. What was sequenced was memory CD4+ T cells sorted from blood. As to subset: CD45RA-negative fraction.

CDR3 amino acids: CASSLPSFAEQFF. The CDR3 nucleotides are TGTGCCAGCAGCTTGCCCAGCTTCGCTGAGCAGTTCTTC. The chain carries TRBV5-6 and TRBJ2-1; D gene uncertain. The V and J ends lost 1 base and 9 bases respectively, with 11 bases between them. CDR1 SGHDT and CDR2 YYEEEE come from the germline V gene. The CDR3 extends over 13 amino acids.